This T cell receptor (beta chain) stems from a study of T cell repertoires in aging, cancer and after chemotherapy. Study findings and constraints: Loss of evenness, beyond lost richness, contributed to age-related TCR diversity decline in cancer patients.

Trimming removed 8 bases from V and 4 bases from J; junction bases left unmatched: 8. This CDR3 is built from 15 residues. The V gene's germline CDR1 is MRHNA and CDR2 SNTAGT. Rearranged V-D-J TRB sequences were amplified with a mixed TRB-A/B primer pool. In TCRdb, the multiplex PCR reads were re-called with MiXCR into one record per CDR3 protein. The sample includes roughly 6,400 distinct CDR3 sequences, roughly 30% seen only once; the top ten take 6.6%. In its sample, this clonotype was seen a few times. Its cognate antigen is unknown. Amplification of TCR beta used genomic DNA extracted from peripheral blood.

The V gene is TRBV6-4, the J gene TRBJ2-3; 11 nucleotides align to TRBD1. Material: blood. This clonotype was sampled from a human donor in good health. CDR3 DNA: TGTGCCAGCCGTAGGACAGGGGGCTCTGCAGATACGCAGTATTTT. This sequence encodes CASRRTGGSADTQYF.